This is a list of T cell receptor beta chains from one sample in a study of CD8 T cells in Susac syndrome. Each CDR3 protein is one row after TCRdb ran MiXCR on the immunoSEQ multiplex PCR reads. Of approximately 120,000 distinct CDR3 sequences listed, approximately 96% are singletons. The source material was CD4+ T cells from PBMCs. These receptors all stem from a human donor in good health. Each CDR3 is given with its conserved first and last residue. The D gene is left open where the match is weak. Expanded clones get a size class; other rows say once, few or many, or leave the size out.

J gene,D gene,V gene,clone size,CDR3 protein,CDR3 DNA
TRBJ1-1,-,TRBV4-3,-,CASSQDGGGTEAFF,TGCGCCAGCAGCCAAGACGGGGGAGGCACTGAAGCTTTCTTT
TRBJ2-5,TRBD1,TRBV7-9,once,CASSHGQGKLRNF,TGTGCCAGCAGCCACGGACAGGGTAAACTTCGGAACTTC
TRBJ2-2,-,TRBV19,-,CASSPQGRLNTGELFF,TGTGCCAGTAGCCCACAGGGTCGTCTCAACACCGGGGAGCTGTTTTTT
TRBJ1-1,-,TRBV30,-,CAWADKGVGAFF,TGTGCCTGGGCCGACAAGGGAGTTGGAGCTTTCTTT
TRBJ2-7,-,TRBV4-1,-,CASSRQVVDYEQYF,TGCGCCAGCAGCCGGCAAGTTGTGGATTACGAGCAGTACTTC
TRBJ2-7,TRBD1,TRBV30,-,CAWSGGTGVHEQYF,TGTGCCTGGAGTGGAGGGACAGGGGTACACGAGCAGTACTTC
TRBJ2-1,TRBD2,TRBV3-1,-,CASSLGTRGYNEQFF,TGTGCCAGCAGCCTCGGGACTAGAGGGTACAATGAGCAGTTCTTC
TRBJ2-2,-,TRBV4-1,once,CASSQVGSGRGELFF,TGCGCCAGCAGCCAAGTTGGGTCGGGGCGTGGGGAGCTGTTTTTT
TRBJ2-7,TRBD1,TRBV12-3/TRBV12-4,-,CASSPGQGVTPGWMSSYEQYF,TGTGCCAGCAGTCCTGGACAGGGGGTTACCCCGGGTTGGATGAGCTCCTACGAGCAGTACTTC
TRBJ2-2,-,TRBV29-1,-,CSVADTGELFF,TGCAGCGTTGCGGACACCGGGGAGCTGTTTTTT
TRBJ1-1,TRBD1,TRBV20-1,-,CSARVTGLNTEAFF,TGCAGTGCTAGAGTGACAGGGTTGAACACTGAAGCTTTCTTT
TRBJ2-3,-,TRBV2,once,CASSAKQPDTQYF,TGTGCCAGCAGTGCAAAACAGCCAGATACGCAGTATTTT
TRBJ1-5,-,TRBV2,-,CASWGGNQPQHF,TGTGCCAGCTGGGGAGGCAATCAGCCCCAGCATTTT
TRBJ2-6,-,TRBV7-2,-,CASSSAGPGANVLTF,TGTGCCAGCAGCTCGGCAGGGCCCGGGGCCAACGTCCTGACTTTC
TRBJ2-2,-,TRBV4-2,-,CASREGLRTNTGELFF,TGTGCCAGCAGGGAAGGGCTTCGAACGAACACCGGGGAGCTGTTTTTT
TRBJ2-1,-,TRBV20-1,-,CSARVPAGYNEQFF,TGCAGTGCTAGAGTCCCCGCGGGCTACAATGAGCAGTTCTTC
TRBJ1-4,-,TRBV28,-,CASRSATNEKLFF,TGTGCCAGCCGGAGTGCAACTAATGAAAAACTGTTTTTT
TRBJ1-2,TRBD1,TRBV12-3/TRBV12-4,once,CASSFLRQGTLGYGYTF,TGTGCCAGCAGTTTTCTGAGACAGGGGACCTTAGGCTATGGCTACACCTTC
TRBJ2-5,-,TRBV11-2,-,CASSLDPSKETQYF,TGTGCCAGCAGCTTAGACCCCTCTAAAGAGACCCAGTACTTC
TRBJ1-2,-,TRBV3-1,once,CASSQDRAGLYNYGYTF,TGTGCCAGCAGCCAAGATAGGGCGGGCCTTTATAACTATGGCTACACCTTC
TRBJ2-7,-,TRBV20-1,-,CSARVAHSYEQYF,TGCAGTGCTAGGGTCGCACACTCCTACGAGCAGTACTTC
TRBJ1-5,TRBD1,TRBV3-1,-,CASSHGQGNQPQHF,TGTGCCAGCAGCCATGGACAGGGGAATCAGCCCCAGCATTTT
TRBJ1-2,-,TRBV29-1,-,CSVLRGPNNYGYTF,TGCAGCGTCCTACGAGGACCTAACAACTATGGCTACACCTTC
TRBJ2-4,TRBD2,TRBV5-5,-,CASSLVAGGKNIQYF,TGTGCCAGCAGCTTGGTAGCGGGAGGAAAGAACATTCAGTACTTC
TRBJ2-1,-,TRBV5-1,-,CASSPDGTSYNEQFF,TGCGCCAGCAGCCCGGACGGAACCTCCTACAATGAGCAGTTCTTC
TRBJ2-6,-,TRBV12-3/TRBV12-4,-,CASSFAGPPSGANVLTF,TGTGCCAGCAGTTTTGCCGGACCCCCCTCTGGGGCCAACGTCCTGACTTTC
TRBJ2-7,TRBD1,TRBV5-6,-,CASSQDRGLSYEQYF,TGTGCCAGCAGCCAGGACAGGGGGCTGTCCTACGAGCAGTACTTC
TRBJ2-7,TRBD2,TRBV5-1,-,CASSLEQRGTYEQYF,TGCGCCAGCAGCTTGGAACAGCGGGGGACCTACGAGCAGTACTTC
TRBJ2-3,-,TRBV2,-,CASSGGHRGADTQYF,TGTGCCAGCAGTGGCGGGCATCGGGGGGCGGATACGCAGTATTTT
TRBJ1-4,-,TRBV2,-,CASRWQVLGNEKLFF,TGTGCCAGCAGATGGCAGGTCCTTGGTAATGAAAAACTGTTTTTT
TRBJ2-1,-,TRBV6-1,-,CASSEAAREQFF,TGTGCCAGCAGTGAAGCGGCGCGTGAGCAGTTCTTC
TRBJ1-2,TRBD1,TRBV9,-,CASSRTGSEGYTF,TGTGCCAGCAGCCGGACAGGGTCGGAAGGCTACACCTTC
TRBJ1-4,-,TRBV7-2,-,CASSLPDSVKLFF,TGTGCCAGCAGCCTCCCCGACAGCGTGAAACTGTTTTTT
TRBJ1-5,-,TRBV20-1,-,CSASRRVGNNQPQHF,TGCAGTGCTAGTCGTAGGGTAGGAAACAATCAGCCCCAGCATTTT
TRBJ1-5,TRBD1,TRBV6-5,-,CASRRGGGQPQHF,TGTGCCAGCAGAAGAGGGGGCGGACAGCCCCAGCATTTT
TRBJ2-7,-,TRBV5-4,-,CASSFRGLGPDEQYF,TGTGCCAGCAGCTTTAGGGGTTTAGGGCCCGACGAGCAGTACTTC
TRBJ2-2,-,TRBV5-6,-,CASSPMGGANTGELFF,TGTGCCAGCAGCCCAATGGGCGGCGCGAACACCGGGGAGCTGTTTTTT